The clone carrying this TCR beta chain was counted many times. Its antigen is undetermined. When ophthalmopathy did not progress within 18 months, Graves' hyperthyroidism was considered stable. There were TCR beta CDR3 regions amplified from RNA transcripts. Primed by the HTBI set, a first-round RT-PCR was run on the TCR CDR3. TCRdb passed the multiplex PCR reads through MiXCR, listing each CDR3 protein once. The sample yields about 740,000 distinct CDR3 sequences, around 13% seen once. The data derive from a study of T cells in Graves' hyperthyroidism and ophthalmopathy. Study outcomes and limitations: Ophthalmopathy and stable hyperthyroidism were separated by a 13 V-J model. Most expanded thyroid clonotypes above 0.001 also appeared in blood.

The CDR3 totals 15 residues. The V and J ends lost 5 bases and 4 bases, in that order; junction bases with no gene match: 11. Looked up from germline, CDR1 is SGHTA and CDR2 is FQGNSA. The TCR was taken from a young woman with Graves' hyperthyroidism. Sequenced sample: blood. The rearrangement links TRBV7-2 to TRBJ2-7; 7 bases match TRBD2. CDR3 region: CASSQGSGAAYEQYF. In DNA, the CDR3 is TGTGCCAGCAGCCAAGGCAGCGGGGCCGCATACGAGCAGTACTTC.